The rows below give T cell receptor beta chains drawn from one sample of a study of cytomegalovirus exposure and HLA in healthy donors. The protocol was immunoSEQ multiplex PCR, while the TCRdb copy is restricted to in-frame clones and leaves out a portion. The profile shows 40,000 to 55,000 clones, around 73% of them singletons. Sample: PBMCs. The receptors come from a woman aged 30 to 39 in good health and CMV-seronegative. Each CDR3 is given with its conserved first and last residue. The order of the fields is J gene, V gene, CDR3 protein.

>TRBJ2-6|TRBV30
CAWSTIVGTGLSGANVLTF
>TRBJ1-5|TRBV6-5
CASSSGTPHSNQPQHF
>TRBJ1-1|TRBV6-5
CASSYAYSDTEAFF
>TRBJ2-7|TRBV19
CASSSGVSYEQYF
>TRBJ1-5|TRBV30
CAWNGGVDQPQHF
>TRBJ1-2|TRBV5-1
CASSESAGAYGYTF
>TRBJ2-2|TRBV29-1
CSGGTGGSTGELFF
>TRBJ1-4|TRBV20-1
CSLTANEKLFF
>TRBJ1-1|TRBV27
CASSSPLRAEAFF
>TRBJ2-1|TRBV6-6
CASSFGGEGGWEQFF
>TRBJ2-1|TRBV7-2
CASSSLAGSSYNEQFF
>TRBJ2-1|TRBV27
CASSSTGNEQFF
>TRBJ2-5|TRBV29-1
CSVVRESYQETQYF
>TRBJ2-5|TRBV6-5
CASSWLRAGETQYF
>TRBJ2-1|TRBV27
CASRTTRDFDEQFF
>TRBJ1-4|TRBV30
CAGIRQGGEKLFF
>TRBJ1-5|TRBV19
CASSIGPGTGGRPQHF
>TRBJ2-1|TRBV29-1
CSVLRGLAGNEQFF
>TRBJ2-3|TRBV2
CASSGLGLAGGDTQYF
>TRBJ2-7|TRBV7-9
CASSPGKPQDSVNF
>TRBJ2-3|TRBV4-1
CASSQDGQGGTDTQYF
>TRBJ2-5|TRBV6-1
CASRGTTSGETQYF
>TRBJ2-3|TRBV29-1
CSVEDPQGSVDTQYF
>TRBJ1-3|TRBV30
CAWSHPGGSGNTIYF
>.|TRBV27
CASSLSHRGNEQYF
>TRBJ1-5|TRBV28
CASSLGGAQPQHF
>TRBJ1-3|TRBV30
CAWSRTGTAGNTIYF
>TRBJ1-4|TRBV7-9
CASSLAGTLRDEKLFF
>TRBJ2-7|TRBV29-1
CSAAGDGESYEQYF
>TRBJ2-7|TRBV5-6
CASSLQGIYEQYF
>TRBJ1-4|TRBV15
CATSRLGQGTEKLFF
>TRBJ1-1|TRBV6-5
CASSPQGTTEAFF
>TRBJ1-4|TRBV10-3
CATRQDPNEKLFF
>TRBJ2-2|TRBV13
CASQGGNTGELFF
>TRBJ2-1|TRBV7-9
CASSTHSGSSYNEQFF
>TRBJ2-7|TRBV13
CASSLAGTYEQYF